Following are 9 T cell receptor beta chains from one sample sequenced in a study of T cell repertoires in aging, cancer and after chemotherapy. TRB rearrangements spanning V, D and J were amplified using mixed TRB-A/B primers. From the multiplex PCR reads, TCRdb called clonotypes with MiXCR, one entry per CDR3 protein. The table lists over a thousand distinct CDR3 sequences, around 56% of them singletons. TCR beta rearrangements were amplified from peripheral blood genomic DNA. The specimen was blood. These TCRs come from a human donor with a blood cancer.

This clonotype showed up just a few times. The V call is TRBV30, the J call TRBJ1-4; D uncertain. Germline CDR1 is GTSNPN and CDR2 is SVGIG (reference sequence). This CDR3 comprises 12 residues. V shed 5 bases and J shed 6 bases, with 10 bases lying between them. As DNA, the CDR3 is TGTGCCTGGGAGGAAGGTGATGAAAAACTGTTTTTT. Translated: CAWEEGDEKLFF.

This chain joins TRBV12-3 or TRBV12-4 and TRBJ2-5; no clear D gene. This CDR3 comprises 15 residues. V lost 4 bases, J lost 4 bases, and 16 bases lay in between. The CDR3 is CASSSPGELGETQYF. CDR3 bases: TGTGCCAGCAGTTCCCCTGGGGAACTGGGAGAGACCCAGTACTTC.

This clonotype has a single count. This chain joins TRBV7-2 and TRBJ1-5; tentatively, D is TRBD1 (6 bases). V dropped 4 bases and J dropped 1 base, with 8 bases sitting between them. The CDR3 totals 14 residues. Germline CDR1 SGHTA, CDR2 FQGNSA. Written as DNA, the CDR3 is TGTGCCAGCAGCTCCACAGGGAGCAATCAGCCCCAGCATTTT. Translating it yields CASSSTGSNQPQHF.

This clonotype was seen only once. This chain connects TRBV6-5 to TRBJ1-1; D unclear. The CDR3 length is 14 residues. Germline V gives CDR1 MNHEY, CDR2 SVGAGI. Trimming took off 2 bases at V and 4 bases at J, with 11 bases between the two ends. The CDR3 reads CASSYNSRTTEAFF. The CDR3 DNA follows: TGTGCCAGCAGTTACAACAGCAGGACCACTGAAGCTTTCTTT.

The CDR3 reads CASSLNRADTDTQYF. In nucleotides, the CDR3 is TGTGCCAGCAGCTTAAACCGGGCGGACACAGATACGCAGTATTTT. This chain uses TRBV6-6 with TRBJ2-3; D is undetermined. This CDR3 has 15 amino acids. Germline V gene lookup returns CDR1 MNHNY and CDR2 SVGAGI (reference sequence). Trimming took off 6 bases at V and 2 bases at J, with 15 bases between the two ends.

This clonotype came up a few times. The V gene is TRBV19, the J gene TRBJ1-5, with D tentatively TRBD1 (5 bases). Germline V gene data show CDR1 as LNHDA and CDR2 as SQIVND (reference sequence). The CDR3 consists of 17 residues. Between the trimmed V and J ends, which lost 4 bases and 1 base, there was a span of 17 bases. The CDR3 sequence: CASSTTGTAGSNQPQHF. DNA of the CDR3: TGTGCCAGTAGTACAACCGGGACGGCAGGAAGCAATCAGCCCCAGCATTTT.

This sequence joins TRBV24-1 and TRBJ2-2; D is perhaps TRBD2 (6 bases). There are 15 residues in the CDR3. V gave up 7 bases and J gave up 7 bases, with 18 bases separating them. The V gene's germline CDR1 is KGHDR and CDR2 SFDVKD. CDR3 sequence (DNA): TGTGCCACCAGCCGGGGGACGCTTGTTGGCGGGGAGCTGTTTTTT. Translating gives CATSRGTLVGGELFF.

This clonotype is a singleton in its sample. The chain has TRBV28 and TRBJ1-5; D is uncertain. The CDR3 is 11 residues long. Trimming removed 6 bases at V and 4 bases at J, with 4 bases between. Germline CDR1 and CDR2: MDHEN and SYDVKM. CDR3 amino acids: CASSPNQPQHF. The CDR3 DNA follows: TGTGCCAGCAGCCCAAATCAGCCCCAGCATTTT. The variable domain in full, with the rest retrieved from reference TRBV28 and TRBJ1-5, is DVKVTQSSRYLVKRTGEKVFLECVQDMDHENMFWYRQDPGLGLRLIYFSYDVKMKEKGDIPEGYSVSREKKERFSLILESASTNQTSMYLCASSPNQPQHFGDGTRLSIL.

J is TRBJ2-2 and V is TRBV19; D is perhaps TRBD2 (7 bases). This CDR3 is built from 15 residues. V was clipped by 5 bases and J by 9 bases, with 19 bases between them. CDR1 and CDR2 from the germline V gene are LNHDA and SQIVND (reference sequence). DNA of the CDR3: TGTGCCAGTAGTGGCACCCCTGGGGGGGCGCGGGAGCTGTTTTTT. Protein: CASSGTPGGARELFF.